These 27 T cell receptor beta chains share one sample of origin, sequenced in a study of shared clonotypes between healthy human individuals. Assay used: immunoSEQ multiplex PCR; TCRdb lists only in-frame clones, some missing. In the table there are roughly 1.4 million clones, approximately 98.5% of which are singletons. The specimen was naive CD4+ T cells sorted from blood. Described subset: CD45RA+ positively selected. The receptors shown here come from a man aged 25 to 45 in good health.

This chain uses TRBV27 with TRBJ2-1, with 7 bases fitting TRBD2. The germline CDR1 and CDR2 sequences are MNHEY and SMNVEV (reference sequence). With V trimmed by 3 bases and J by 3 bases, 5 bases remained unmatched. This CDR3 is 15 amino acids long. DNA for the CDR3: TGTGCCAGCAGTTTTGGAAGCGGGATCTACAATGAGCAGTTCTTC. The encoded protein is CASSFGSGIYNEQFF.

The rearrangement links TRBV5-1 to TRBJ2-3; D perhaps matches TRBD2 (5 bases). CDR1 and CDR2 (germline): SGHRS, YFSETQ. There are 15 residues in the CDR3. V was shortened by 3 bases and J by 0 bases, with 11 bases between the two germline ends. This chain's CDR3 is CASSSQAESTDTQYF. As DNA, the CDR3 is TGCGCCAGCAGCTCCCAAGCGGAAAGCACAGATACGCAGTATTTT.

The V gene is TRBV5-1, the J gene TRBJ1-5; D remains unclear. Germline CDR1 is SGHRS and CDR2 is YFSETQ. V was cut by 4 bases and J by 3 bases, with 11 bases left in between. CDR3 length: 14 residues. The CDR3 loop is CASSQLGTNQPQHF. Here the CDR3 DNA reads TGCGCCAGCAGCCAGTTGGGCACCAATCAGCCCCAGCATTTT.

The gene calls are TRBV28 and TRBJ2-7; a possible D gene is TRBD2 (5 bases). This CDR3 comprises 14 residues. V lost 3 bases and J lost 0, with 9 bases in between. CDR1 is MDHEN, CDR2 SYDVKM, per germline. The CDR3 loop reads CASSLADYSYEQYF. For the CDR3, the DNA is TGTGCCAGCAGTTTGGCAGACTACTCCTACGAGCAGTACTTC. The variable domain in full, completed from reference TRBV28 and TRBJ2-7, reads DVKVTQSSRYLVKRTGEKVFLECVQDMDHENMFWYRQDPGLGLRLIYFSYDVKMKEKGDIPEGYSVSREKKERFSLILESASTNQTSMYLCASSLADYSYEQYFGPGTRLTVT.

The genes are TRBV28 and TRBJ2-7; D could derive from TRBD1 or TRBD2 (7 bases each). CDR3 length: 15 residues. Per the germline V gene, CDR1 is MDHEN and CDR2 is SYDVKM. Trimming cost V 7 bases and J 2 bases, with 18 bases left between them. Here the CDR3 reads CASIPQGGRAYEQYF. The CDR3 DNA reads TGTGCCAGCATCCCCCAGGGGGGGAGGGCCTACGAGCAGTACTTC.

The gene calls are TRBV19 and TRBJ2-3; D gene unclear. The CDR3 spans 15 residues. The V end lost 3 bases, the J end lost 0 bases, and 10 bases lay between the germline ends. Germline CDR1 LNHDA, CDR2 SQIVND (reference sequence). This chain's CDR3 is CASSIWRSSTDTQYF. The CDR3 bases are TGTGCCAGTAGTATCTGGCGGTCTAGCACAGATACGCAGTATTTT.

The chain recombines TRBV6-5 with TRBJ2-1; D unresolved. CDR1 and CDR2 (germline): MNHEY, SVGAGI. The CDR3 has 14 residues. V gave up 6 bases and J gave up 3 bases, with 12 bases separating them. As DNA, the CDR3 is TGTGCCAGCAGCCAACAGAGTCTCTACAATGAGCAGTTCTTC. The encoded protein is CASSQQSLYNEQFF.

Only one count was recorded for this clone. V and J are TRBV15 and TRBJ2-3, with 13 bases matching TRBD2. V was pared by 0 bases and J by 6 bases, with 6 bases of the junction left unmatched. From germline, CDR1 is LNHNV and CDR2 YYDKDF (reference sequence). The CDR3 is 17 residues long. CDR3 DNA sequence: TGTGCCACCAGCAGAGATCCCGGACTAGCGGGAGCGGATACGCAGTATTTT. It translates to CATSRDPGLAGADTQYF.

The J gene is TRBJ2-7, the V gene TRBV5-5, with 9 bases aligning to TRBD1. The length of the CDR3 is 19 residues. Germline V CDR1 and CDR2: SGHKS, YYEKEE (reference sequence). V shed 0 bases and J 2 bases; nucleotides not matched to a gene: 15. Written as DNA, the CDR3 is TGTGCCAGCAGCTTGGTGGCCGACGGTGACAGGGGGGGAGCCTACGAGCAGTACTTC. It specifies CASSLVADGDRGGAYEQYF.

The J gene is TRBJ1-3, the V gene TRBV28; D ambiguous. Per the germline V gene, CDR1 is MDHEN and CDR2 is SYDVKM. The V gene lost 3 bases and the J gene lost 0 bases, with 9 bases spanning the gap. The CDR3 has 15 amino acids. The CDR3, as DNA: TGTGCCAGCAGTTTCGGACGGGTCTCTGGAAACACCATATATTTT. Protein: CASSFGRVSGNTIYF.

The chain employs TRBV5-5 and TRBJ1-3, with 9 bases identical to TRBD1. The ends lost 0 bases at V and 8 bases at J; junction bases unmatched: 12. This CDR3 comprises 17 residues. Looked up from germline, CDR1 is SGHKS and CDR2 is YYEKEE (reference sequence). The DNA of the CDR3 is TGTGCCAGCAGCTTGGACAGGGGGCATAAAGTCGGGGACACCATATATTTT. It is translated as CASSLDRGHKVGDTIYF.

This rearrangement joins TRBV28 to TRBJ1-1; D not certain. V shed 6 bases and J shed 2 bases, with 4 bases lying between them. Germline CDR1 is MDHEN and CDR2 is SYDVKM. CDR3 size: 11 residues. As DNA, the CDR3 is TGTGCCAGCAGATTTAACACTGAAGCTTTCTTT. It encodes CASRFNTEAFF.

The chain couples TRBV18 to TRBJ2-1; D is undetermined. V gave up 2 bases and J gave up 4 bases, with 12 bases separating them. Germline V CDR1 and CDR2: KGHSH, LQKENI. The CDR3 contains 15 residues. CDR3 sequence reads: CASSPAGDLYNEQFF. The CDR3 region has the DNA TGTGCCAGCTCACCAGCCGGCGACCTATACAATGAGCAGTTCTTC.

The genes are TRBV15 and TRBJ2-6; D tentatively fits TRBD1 or TRBD2 (5 bases each). Trimming took 1 base from V and 3 from J, leaving 13 bases between them. This CDR3 has 17 residues. Germline CDR1 is LNHNV and CDR2 is YYDKDF (reference sequence). CDR3 nucleotide sequence: TGTGCCACCAGCAGAGCCGTAGGGGCGGGTGGGGCCAACGTCCTGACTTTC. This sequence encodes CATSRAVGAGGANVLTF.

In its sample, this clone was seen once. The J gene is TRBJ2-5, the V gene TRBV5-6; no clear D gene. The CDR3 is made up of 12 amino acids. Trimming pared 2 bases from V and 5 bases from J, leaving 7 bases between. CDR1 is SGHDT, CDR2 YYEEEE, per germline. Written as DNA, the CDR3 is TGTGCCAGCAGCTTTACGTTGGAGACCCAGTACTTC. Amino acid sequence: CASSFTLETQYF.

This clone was seen just once. The chain carries TRBV15 and TRBJ2-3; possibly TRBD2 for D (7 bases). CDR1 is LNHNV and CDR2 is YYDKDF in the germline V gene (reference sequence). The V end was cut by 0 bases, the J end by 5 bases, with 12 bases between. There are 15 residues in the CDR3. CDR3 sequence: CATSRDGGAGDTQYF. Written as DNA, the CDR3 is TGTGCCACCAGCAGAGATGGGGGGGCTGGAGATACGCAGTATTTT.

A single count supports this clone. The chain combines TRBV5-1 with TRBJ2-1; 13 bases are a match to TRBD2. Looked up from germline, CDR1 is SGHRS and CDR2 is YFSETQ. With V trimmed by 4 bases and J by 6 bases, 7 bases remained unmatched. The CDR3 runs to 16 residues. In DNA form, the CDR3 reads TGCGCCAGCAGCCCCCCCGGACTAGCGGGAGTCAATGAGCAGTTCTTC. Translating gives CASSPPGLAGVNEQFF.

This clone appeared a single time. The genes are TRBV4-2 and TRBJ2-5; no firm D call. V lost 1 base and J lost 5, with 8 bases in between. The CDR3 consists of 13 residues. In germline, CDR1 is LGHNA, CDR2 YNFKEQ. The CDR3 DNA is TGTGCCAGCAGCCAAGGGAGCACGGAGACCCAGTACTTC. This codes for CASSQGSTETQYF.

The gene calls are TRBV7-7 and TRBJ2-1; no firm D call. CDR1 is SSHAT and CDR2 is FNYEAQ in the germline V gene (reference sequence). The CDR3 spans 13 residues. V lost 0 bases and J 7 bases, leaving 7 bases between the germline ends. Written as DNA, the CDR3 is TGTGCCAGCAGCTTAGCGCCGTTAAATGAGCAGTTCTTC. Its translation is CASSLAPLNEQFF.

Regarding this clone: At the DNA level, this CDR3 is encoded by other sequences in the same sample as well. The chain links TRBV9 to TRBJ2-7; D is unclear. CDR3 length: 14 residues. Per germline, CDR1 SGDLS and CDR2 YYNGEE. V gave up 2 bases and J gave up 1 base, with 10 bases separating them. In DNA form, the CDR3 reads TGTGCCAGCAGCGTGGGGTCTGGGTCCTACGAGCAGTACTTC. Translated: CASSVGSGSYEQYF.

About this clone: The sample contains more than one DNA sequence encoding this CDR3. The chain employs TRBV28 and TRBJ2-7, with a tentative D call TRBD1 (5 bases). Germline CDR1 reads MDHEN; CDR2 reads SYDVKM. Trimming stripped 3 bases from V and 2 bases from J, with 8 bases between. There are 13 residues in the CDR3. The CDR3 nucleotides read TGTGCCAGCAGTTTGCAGGGAACCTACGAGCAGTACTTC. Encoded protein: CASSLQGTYEQYF.

The V call is TRBV10-1, the J call TRBJ2-3; D not resolved. With 5 bases removed from V and 0 bases from J, the gap between germline ends came to 6 bases. CDR3 length: 13 residues. Germline V lookup: CDR1 WNHNN, CDR2 SYGVQD (reference sequence). The CDR3 spells CASSHGSTDTQYF. The CDR3, as DNA: TGCGCCAGCAGTCATGGCAGCACAGATACGCAGTATTTT.

V and J are TRBV29-1 and TRBJ1-2; no reliable D call. V lost 6 bases and J 5 bases, leaving 22 bases between the germline ends. In germline, CDR1 is SQVTM, CDR2 ANQGSEA. This CDR3 spans 15 amino acids. The CDR3 coding sequence is TGCAGCGTCCTTGGGCGTCTGAAGGAGAGTTATGGCTACACCTTC. The encoded protein is CSVLGRLKESYGYTF.

The CDR3 region has the DNA TGTGCCAGCAGCGTAGGAGAAAGATGGGGACTAGCGGGCACAACCAATGAGCAGTTCTTC. Amino acid sequence: CASSVGERWGLAGTTNEQFF. The V and J genes are TRBV9 and TRBJ2-1; 12 positions match TRBD2. The germline CDR1 and CDR2 sequences are SGDLS and YYNGEE. V lost 0 bases and J lost 6; bases outside the gene matches: 16. This CDR3 has 20 amino acids.

The chain employs TRBV16 and TRBJ1-5; D is possibly TRBD1 (5 bases). Germline V CDR1 and CDR2: KGHSY, FQNENV. There are 13 residues in the CDR3. The V end was cut by 4 bases, the J end by 8 bases, with 12 bases between. The chain's CDR3 is CASSRGWREPQHF. The CDR3 bases are TGTGCCAGCAGCCGGGGGTGGAGGGAGCCCCAGCATTTT.

This clone was found a few times. The genes are TRBV11-3 and TRBJ2-1; unclear D gene. V was clipped by 1 base and J by 8 bases, with 9 bases between them. Germline V gene data show CDR1 as SGHNT and CDR2 as YENEEA. The length of the CDR3 is 13 residues. Here the CDR3 DNA reads TGTGCCAGCAGCTTAGGGGGTTCGGATGAGCAGTTCTTC. Its translation: CASSLGGSDEQFF.

CDR3 in amino acids: CASSFRGRGSTGANVLTF. CDR3 nucleotide sequence: TGTGCCAGCAGCTTTCGGGGCAGGGGATCTACTGGGGCCAACGTCCTGACTTTC. The V call is TRBV7-3, the J call TRBJ2-6; D may be TRBD1 (6 bases). Trimming shortened V by 3 bases and J by 2 bases, and 17 bases separated the two germline ends. From germline, CDR1 is SGHTA and CDR2 FQGTGA. The CDR3 is 18 amino acids.